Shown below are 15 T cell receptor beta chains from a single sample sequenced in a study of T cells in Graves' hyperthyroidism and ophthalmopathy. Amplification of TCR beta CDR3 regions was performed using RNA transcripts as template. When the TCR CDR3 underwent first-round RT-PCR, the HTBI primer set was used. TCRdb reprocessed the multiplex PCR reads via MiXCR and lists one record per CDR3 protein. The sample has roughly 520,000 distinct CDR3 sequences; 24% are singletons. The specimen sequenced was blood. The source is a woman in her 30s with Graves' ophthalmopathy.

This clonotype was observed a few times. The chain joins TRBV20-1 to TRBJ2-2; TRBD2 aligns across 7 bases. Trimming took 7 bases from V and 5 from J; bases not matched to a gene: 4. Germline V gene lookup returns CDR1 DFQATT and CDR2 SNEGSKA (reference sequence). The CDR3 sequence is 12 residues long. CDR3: CSGRGMTGELFF. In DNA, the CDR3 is TGCAGTGGGCGGGGGATGACCGGGGAGCTGTTTTTT.

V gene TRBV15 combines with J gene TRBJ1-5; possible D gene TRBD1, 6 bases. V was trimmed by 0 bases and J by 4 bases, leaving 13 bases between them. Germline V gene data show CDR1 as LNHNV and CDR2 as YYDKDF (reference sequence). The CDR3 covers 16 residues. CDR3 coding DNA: TGTGCCACCAGCAGAGATCCCGGACAGCTTAATCAGCCCCAGCATTTT. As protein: CATSRDPGQLNQPQHF. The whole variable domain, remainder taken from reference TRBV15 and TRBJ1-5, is DAMVIQNPRYQVTQFGKPVTLSCSQTLNHNVMYWYQQKSSQAPKLLFHYYDKDFNNEADTPDNFQSRRPNTSFCFLDIRSPGLGDTAMYLCATSRDPGQLNQPQHFGDGTRLSIL.

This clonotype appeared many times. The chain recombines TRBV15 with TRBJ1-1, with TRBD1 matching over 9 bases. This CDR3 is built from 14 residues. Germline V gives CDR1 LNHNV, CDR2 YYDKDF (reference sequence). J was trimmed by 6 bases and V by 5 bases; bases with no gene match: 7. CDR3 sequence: CATSDRQGVAEAFF. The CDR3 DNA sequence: TGTGCCACCAGCGATAGACAGGGGGTCGCTGAAGCTTTCTTT.

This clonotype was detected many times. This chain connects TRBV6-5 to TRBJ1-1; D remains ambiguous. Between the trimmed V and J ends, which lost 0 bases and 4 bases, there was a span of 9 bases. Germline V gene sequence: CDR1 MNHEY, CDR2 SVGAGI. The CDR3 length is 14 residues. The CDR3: CASSYSWAGTEAFF. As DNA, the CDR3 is TGTGCCAGCAGTTACTCCTGGGCAGGCACTGAAGCTTTCTTT.

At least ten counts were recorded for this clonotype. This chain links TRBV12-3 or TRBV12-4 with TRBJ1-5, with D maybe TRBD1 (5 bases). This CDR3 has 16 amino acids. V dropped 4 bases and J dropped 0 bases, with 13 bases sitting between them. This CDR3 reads CASSSQGDFSNQPQHF. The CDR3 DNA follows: TGTGCCAGCAGTTCTCAGGGAGACTTTAGCAATCAGCCCCAGCATTTT.

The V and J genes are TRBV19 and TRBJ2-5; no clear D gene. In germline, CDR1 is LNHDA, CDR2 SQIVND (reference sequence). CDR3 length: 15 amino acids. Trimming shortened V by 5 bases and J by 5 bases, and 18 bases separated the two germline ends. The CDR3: CASSATTDPRETQYF. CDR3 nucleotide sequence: TGTGCCAGTAGTGCCACCACGGACCCCCGGGAGACCCAGTACTTC.

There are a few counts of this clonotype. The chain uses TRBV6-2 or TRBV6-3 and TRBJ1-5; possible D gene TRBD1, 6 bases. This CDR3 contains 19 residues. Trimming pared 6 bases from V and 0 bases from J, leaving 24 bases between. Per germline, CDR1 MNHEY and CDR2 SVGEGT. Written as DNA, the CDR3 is TGTGCCAGCAGCAAACAAATGGGGGGCGGTCTATATAGCAATCAGCCCCAGCATTTT. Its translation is CASSKQMGGGLYSNQPQHF.

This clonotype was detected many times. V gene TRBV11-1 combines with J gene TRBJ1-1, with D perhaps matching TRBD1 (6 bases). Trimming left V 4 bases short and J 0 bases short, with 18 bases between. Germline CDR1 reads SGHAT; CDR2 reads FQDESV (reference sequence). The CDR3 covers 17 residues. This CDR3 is CASSSGQLTILNTEAFF. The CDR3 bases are TGTGCCAGCAGCTCTGGACAGCTGACGATTCTGAACACTGAAGCTTTCTTT.

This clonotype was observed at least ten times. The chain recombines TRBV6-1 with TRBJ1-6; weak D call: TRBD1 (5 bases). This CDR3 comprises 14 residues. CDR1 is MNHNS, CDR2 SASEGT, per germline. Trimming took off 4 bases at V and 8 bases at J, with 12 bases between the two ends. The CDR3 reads CASSAGLNYSPLHF. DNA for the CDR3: TGTGCCAGCAGTGCGGGACTGAACTATTCACCCCTCCACTTT.

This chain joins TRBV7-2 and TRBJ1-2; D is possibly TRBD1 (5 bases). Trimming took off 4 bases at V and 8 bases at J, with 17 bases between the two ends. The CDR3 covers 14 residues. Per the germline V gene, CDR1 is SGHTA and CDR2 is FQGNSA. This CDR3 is CASSSTVGGMGYTF. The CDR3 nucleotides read TGTGCCAGCAGCTCCACGGTCGGGGGTATGGGCTACACCTTC. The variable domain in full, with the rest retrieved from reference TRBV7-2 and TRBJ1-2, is GAGVSQSPSNKVTEKGKDVELRCDPISGHTALYWYRQSLGQGLEFLIYFQGNSAPDKSGLPSDRFSAERTGGSVSTLTIQRTQQEDSAVYLCASSSTVGGMGYTFGSGTRLTVV.

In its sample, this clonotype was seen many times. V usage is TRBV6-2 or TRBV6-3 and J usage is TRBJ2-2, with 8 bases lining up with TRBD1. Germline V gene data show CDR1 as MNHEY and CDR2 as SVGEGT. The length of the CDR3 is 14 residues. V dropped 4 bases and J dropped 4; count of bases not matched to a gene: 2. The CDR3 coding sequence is TGTGCCAGCAGTTGGACAGGGCCCACCGGGGAGCTGTTTTTT. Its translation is CASSWTGPTGELFF.

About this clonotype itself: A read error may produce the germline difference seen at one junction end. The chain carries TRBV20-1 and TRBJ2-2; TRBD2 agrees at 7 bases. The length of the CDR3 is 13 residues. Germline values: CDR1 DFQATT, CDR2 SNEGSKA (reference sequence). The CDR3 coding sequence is TGCAGTGCTAGCTACCTAGCGGCCGGGGAGCTGTGTTTT. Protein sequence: CSASYLAAGELCF.

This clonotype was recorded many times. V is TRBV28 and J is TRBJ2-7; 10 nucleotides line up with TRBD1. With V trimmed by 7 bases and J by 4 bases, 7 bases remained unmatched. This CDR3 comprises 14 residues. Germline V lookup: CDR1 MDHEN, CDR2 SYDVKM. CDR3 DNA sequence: TGTGCCAGCACCATCGACAGGGGGCTATACGAGCAGTACTTC. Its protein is CASTIDRGLYEQYF.

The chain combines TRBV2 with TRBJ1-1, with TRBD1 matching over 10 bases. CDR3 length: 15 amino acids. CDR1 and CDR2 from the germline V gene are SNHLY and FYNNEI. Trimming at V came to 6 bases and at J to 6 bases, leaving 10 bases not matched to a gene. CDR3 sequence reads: CASRRPGQGQSEAFF. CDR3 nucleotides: TGTGCCAGCAGACGACCGGGACAGGGGCAATCTGAAGCTTTCTTT.

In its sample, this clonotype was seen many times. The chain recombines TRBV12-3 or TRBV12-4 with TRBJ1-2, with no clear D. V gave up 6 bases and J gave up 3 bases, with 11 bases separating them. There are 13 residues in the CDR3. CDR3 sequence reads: CASRSPGHYGYTF. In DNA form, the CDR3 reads TGTGCCAGCAGGTCCCCGGGCCACTATGGCTACACCTTC.